This entry lists 25 T cell receptor beta chains sequenced from one sample in a study of regulatory T cells in long-lasting Graves disease. CDR3-region Arm-PCR and iRepertoire HTBI primers produced the TCR beta libraries. In TCRdb, the multiplex PCR reads were re-called with MiXCR into one record per CDR3 protein. The top ten hold over 25% of the sample, which has about 340,000 distinct CDR3 sequences, roughly a fifth seen once. The time point is: persistent/refractory GD, antithyroid drugs over 5 years with positive TRAb. PBMCs provided the RNA from which the TCR library was made. Sequencing was performed on peripheral blood mononuclear cells (PBMCs), taken when the disease was refractory, from a patient treated with antithyroid drugs. These receptors all stem from a female donor with Graves disease.

This clonotype was recorded at least ten times. The V call is TRBV4-2, the J call TRBJ2-5; 8 nucleotides line up with TRBD2. CDR1 LGHNA and CDR2 YNFKEQ come from the germline V gene. The ends lost 0 bases at V and 5 bases at J; junction bases unmatched: 11. The CDR3 loop spans 17 amino acids. CDR3 in amino acids: CASSQDPQREFLETQYF. CDR3 nucleotide sequence: TGTGCCAGCAGCCAAGATCCCCAGCGGGAGTTTCTGGAGACCCAGTACTTC.

This clonotype has ten or more counts. Here the CDR3 reads CSARDRQNYGYTF. DNA of the CDR3: TGCAGTGCTAGAGACCGGCAGAACTATGGCTACACCTTC. The V call is TRBV20-1, the J call TRBJ1-2; no clear D. V was shortened by 0 bases and J by 2 bases, with 7 bases between the two germline ends. This CDR3 comprises 13 residues. The germline CDR1 and CDR2 sequences are DFQATT and SNEGSKA (reference sequence).

The chain links TRBV18 to TRBJ2-7, with TRBD1 as a possible D gene (6 bases). CDR1 KGHSH and CDR2 LQKENI come from the germline V gene. V lost 3 bases to trimming and J lost 9 bases, with 15 bases between them. The CDR3 extends over 13 amino acids. CDR3 sequence reads: CASSPSQGFGQYF. CDR3 bases: TGTGCCAGCTCACCTTCTCAGGGGTTCGGGCAGTACTTC.

This clonotype was counted ten times or more. This sequence joins TRBV7-2 and TRBJ1-2; 7 bases map to TRBD1. The CDR3 has 13 residues. V was pared by 2 bases and J by 8 bases, with 5 bases of the junction left unmatched. Germline-derived CDR1 and CDR2 are SGHTA and FQGNSA. The CDR3 nucleotides read TGTGCCAGCAGCTTAAATAGGGGGCAGGGCTACACCTTC. Its translation: CASSLNRGQGYTF. Full variable domain (missing parts from reference TRBV7-2 and TRBJ1-2): GAGVSQSPSNKVTEKGKDVELRCDPISGHTALYWYRQSLGQGLEFLIYFQGNSAPDKSGLPSDRFSAERTGGSVSTLTIQRTQQEDSAVYLCASSLNRGQGYTFGSGTRLTVV.

This clonotype has more than one count but fewer than ten. The J gene is TRBJ1-5, the V gene TRBV24-1; 9 bases map to TRBD1. The CDR3 has 16 amino acids. V shed 3 bases, J shed 3 bases, and the junction held 5 bases outside the gene matches. The V gene's germline CDR1 is KGHDR and CDR2 SFDVKD. CDR3 region: CATSDQTGGSNQPQHF. DNA of the CDR3: TGTGCCACCAGTGATCAAACAGGGGGCTCCAATCAGCCCCAGCATTTT.

Concerning this clonotype: This sequence may be a read error, since a much larger clone differs from it by one base. V and J are TRBV10-3 and TRBJ1-2; D possibly corresponds to TRBD1 (5 bases). V was clipped by 8 bases and J by 6 bases, with 28 bases between them. The CDR3 runs to 17 residues. Germline V gene lookup returns CDR1 ENHRY and CDR2 SYGVKD. CDR3 protein: CAIGATPFRGDRDGYTF. CDR3 coding DNA: TGTGCCATCGGTGCCACCCCTTTCAGAGGGGACCGGGATGGCTACACCTTC.

The chain joins TRBV15 to TRBJ1-2; D unclear. Germline assignment: CDR1 LNHNV and CDR2 YYDKDF (reference sequence). The CDR3 length is 14 residues. Trimming took off 2 bases at V and 5 bases at J, with 12 bases between the two ends. The CDR3 is CATSRQTDHYGYTF. As DNA, the CDR3 is TGTGCCACCAGCAGACAGACGGACCATTATGGCTACACCTTC.

The table lists this clonotype with a few counts. Since a much larger clone is just one base distant, this may be a read error. The CDR3 end shows no conserved phenylalanine or tryptophan, and so a read error is likely. The J gene is TRBJ1-5, the V gene TRBV12-3 or TRBV12-4, with 8 bases aligning to TRBD1. The CDR3 totals 15 residues. The V gene end was trimmed by 4 bases and the J gene end by 4 bases; junction bases not matched to a gene: 6. In nucleotides, the CDR3 is TGTGCCAGCAGTTACGGACAGGGTCTAAATCAGCCCCAGCATCTT. It codes for CASSYGQGLNQPQHL.

This clonotype was recorded at least ten times. V gene TRBV24-1 combines with J gene TRBJ2-5, with a tentative D call TRBD1 (6 bases). This CDR3 is 17 amino acids long. V was cut by 1 base and J by 4 bases, with 18 bases left in between. Germline CDR1 KGHDR, CDR2 SFDVKD. In nucleotides, the CDR3 is TGTGCCACCAGTGATTTCCAGGGGCGGCCTGCGGGAGAGACCCAGTACTTC. This sequence encodes CATSDFQGRPAGETQYF.

This clonotype was detected only a few times. J is TRBJ2-2 and V is TRBV9; D perhaps matches TRBD1 (6 bases). This CDR3 comprises 15 residues. Germline loops: CDR1 SGDLS, CDR2 YYNGEE. V was cut by 3 bases and J by 6 bases, with 15 bases left in between. The CDR3 nucleotides read TGTGCCAGCAGCGGCGCGGAAGGGGGAGCCGGGGAGCTGTTTTTT. Translating it yields CASSGAEGGAGELFF.

This clonotype showed up just a few times. This chain links TRBV12-3 or TRBV12-4 with TRBJ1-1; D possibly corresponds to TRBD1 (6 bases). V lost 6 bases and J lost 2, with 10 bases in between. This CDR3 is built from 13 residues. The CDR3, as DNA: TGTGCCAGCAGGGGACAAATTAACACTGAAGCTTTCTTT. Its translation is CASRGQINTEAFF.

This clonotype was counted at least ten times. This chain links TRBV6-1 with TRBJ1-2; 8 bases align to TRBD1. J gave up 4 bases and V 6 bases, and 7 bases lay outside the gene matches. The length of the CDR3 is 14 residues. CDR1 is MNHNS, CDR2 SASEGT, per germline. CDR3 coding DNA: TGTGCCAGCAGGATGGGACAGGTGTCCTATGGCTACACCTTC. It translates to CASRMGQVSYGYTF.

This clonotype was counted a few times. The V call is TRBV7-3, the J call TRBJ2-4, with D perhaps TRBD1 or TRBD2 (5 bases each). CDR1 and CDR2 (germline): SGHTA, FQGTGA. The CDR3 consists of 18 residues. Trimming removed 2 bases from V and 2 bases from J, with 19 bases in between. In nucleotides, the CDR3 is TGTGCCAGCAGCTTAGGACGGGGCAGGGACCTTACCAAAAACATTCAGTACTTC. Amino acid sequence: CASSLGRGRDLTKNIQYF.

This clonotype has ten or more counts. The V gene is TRBV28, the J gene TRBJ2-5, with D possibly TRBD2 on 5 matching bases. Per germline, CDR1 MDHEN and CDR2 SYDVKM. Trimming removed 5 bases at V and 5 bases at J, with 21 bases between. This CDR3 is 16 amino acids long. The CDR3 reads CASSVGSSGSGETQYF. Here the CDR3 DNA reads TGTGCCAGCAGTGTAGGGTCATCGGGATCGGGGGAGACCCAGTACTTC. Based on the CDR3 plus reference TRBV28 and TRBJ2-5, the full variable domain is DVKVTQSSRYLVKRTGEKVFLECVQDMDHENMFWYRQDPGLGLRLIYFSYDVKMKEKGDIPEGYSVSREKKERFSLILESASTNQTSMYLCASSVGSSGSGETQYFGPGTRLLVL.

Notes on this clonotype: A much larger clone differs from this one at a single base, so this may be a read error. The gene calls are TRBV28 and TRBJ2-7; 12 nucleotides align to TRBD1. The CDR3 runs to 15 residues. Germline V lookup: CDR1 MDHEN, CDR2 SYDVKM. The CDR3 is CVSSTGTGGTYEQYF. The CDR3, as DNA: TGTGTCAGCAGTACAGGGACAGGGGGCACCTACGAGCAGTACTTC.

This clonotype occurred many times. V gene TRBV14 combines with J gene TRBJ2-7, with D perhaps being TRBD1 or TRBD2 (5 bases each). CDR3 size: 18 residues. The V and J ends lost 1 base and 0 bases respectively, with 19 bases between them. CDR1 is SGHDN, CDR2 FVKESK, per germline. CDR3 bases: TGTGCCAGCAGCCAAGCGGGACGACGAAGCGGCTACTCCTACGAGCAGTACTTC. Translated, it gives CASSQAGRRSGYSYEQYF.

At least ten counts were recorded for this clonotype. The chain combines TRBV28 with TRBJ2-7, with D tentatively TRBD1 (5 bases). V was shortened by 6 bases and J by 5 bases, with 23 bases between the two germline ends. The V gene's germline CDR1 is MDHEN and CDR2 SYDVKM. CDR3 length: 16 residues. This CDR3 reads CASSPSPTEFIDEQYF. The CDR3 DNA is TGTGCCAGCAGCCCTTCGCCGACAGAATTTATCGACGAGCAGTACTTC.

This clonotype appeared many times. The genes are TRBV6-1 and TRBJ2-7, with TRBD2 identical over 10 bases. Per the germline V gene, CDR1 is MNHNS and CDR2 is SASEGT. Trimming took 5 bases from V and 0 from J; bases not matched to a gene: 4. CDR3 length: 15 amino acids. As DNA, the CDR3 is TGTGCCAGCAGTAATGAGCGGGGGGGCTCCTACGAGCAGTACTTC. Its protein product is CASSNERGGSYEQYF.

V gene TRBV20-1 combines with J gene TRBJ2-3, with 10 positions matching TRBD1. Germline-derived CDR1 and CDR2 are DFQATT and SNEGSKA (reference sequence). The CDR3 totals 16 residues. Trimming took 6 bases from V and 2 from J; bases not matched to a gene: 11. CDR3 residues: CSAQPGTGDYTDTQYF. The CDR3 region has the DNA TGCAGTGCCCAACCCGGGACAGGGGATTACACAGATACGCAGTATTTT.

V is TRBV24-1 and J is TRBJ2-3; 10 bases line up with TRBD1. The CDR3 is made up of 16 amino acids. CDR1 and CDR2 from the germline V gene are KGHDR and SFDVKD. V lost 4 bases, J lost 0 bases, and 3 bases stayed unmatched. This CDR3 reads CATSEGTGASTDTQYF. The CDR3 coding sequence is TGTGCCACCAGTGAGGGGACAGGGGCTAGCACAGATACGCAGTATTTT.

As for this clonotype: A much bigger clone sits one base away, suggesting this may be a read error. The chain employs TRBV20-1 and TRBJ2-7, with no clear D. This CDR3 region has 11 residues. Germline V gene data show CDR1 as DFQATT and CDR2 as SNEGSKA (reference sequence). Here the CDR3 reads CSAREGYEQHF. The CDR3 DNA sequence: TGCAGTGCTAGAGAAGGGTACGAGCAGCACTTC.

This clonotype was found many times. This chain uses TRBV20-1 with TRBJ2-7, with 9 bases lining up with TRBD1. The CDR3 is 13 amino acids. In germline, CDR1 is DFQATT, CDR2 SNEGSKA (reference sequence). The V and J ends lost 6 bases and 4 bases, in that order; junction bases with no gene match: 7. The CDR3 nucleotides are TGCAGTGCCCGACAGGGGGTCGGGTACGAGCAGTACTTC. It translates to CSARQGVGYEQYF.

This clonotype was recorded many times. The chain carries TRBV20-1 and TRBJ2-7, with no clear D. CDR1 and CDR2 (germline): DFQATT, SNEGSKA (reference sequence). The CDR3 covers 13 residues. Trimming took 1 base from V and 0 from J, leaving 7 bases between them. Here the CDR3 reads CSARGAGSYEQYF. Here the CDR3 DNA reads TGCAGTGCTAGAGGTGCAGGCTCCTACGAGCAGTACTTC.

This clonotype has ten or more counts. This chain uses TRBV11-3 with TRBJ2-5; D not resolved. There are 11 residues in the CDR3. Germline V lookup: CDR1 SGHNT, CDR2 YENEEA. Trimming removed 5 bases at V and 4 bases at J, with 5 bases between. The CDR3: CASSTTETQYF. The CDR3 bases are TGTGCCAGCAGCACCACAGAGACCCAGTACTTC.

The V and J genes are TRBV29-1 and TRBJ2-7; TRBD2 matches 12 bases. The trim removed 7 bases at V and 5 bases at J, leaving 9 bases unmatched. CDR1 is SQVTM and CDR2 is ANQGSEA in the germline V gene. The CDR3 consists of 14 residues. For the CDR3, the DNA is TGCAGCGGATGGCTAGCGGGAGGGGGCGACGAGCAGTACTTC. The encoded protein is CSGWLAGGGDEQYF.